This T cell receptor (beta chain) is drawn from a study of T cell changes during pregnancy in multiple sclerosis. TCRdb keeps only in-frame clones here, not all; method: immunoSEQ multiplex PCR. Among about 36,000 clones listed, 93% were seen once. The CDR3 has 16 amino acids. V was shortened by 0 bases and J by 4 bases, with 14 bases between the two germline ends. The germline CDR1 and CDR2 sequences are SGHRS and YFSETQ. This receptor was obtained from a female donor with multiple sclerosis, enrolled in a pregnancy study. The chain combines TRBV5-1 with TRBJ2-1; TRBD2 is a possible D gene (5 bases). Sequences were derived from CD4+ T cells from peripheral blood mononuclear cells, sampled in the first trimester of pregnancy. The CDR3 here is CASSLDPRGRYNEQFF. The DNA for the CDR3 is TGCGCCAGCAGCTTGGACCCTCGAGGGCGGTACAATGAGCAGTTCTTC.